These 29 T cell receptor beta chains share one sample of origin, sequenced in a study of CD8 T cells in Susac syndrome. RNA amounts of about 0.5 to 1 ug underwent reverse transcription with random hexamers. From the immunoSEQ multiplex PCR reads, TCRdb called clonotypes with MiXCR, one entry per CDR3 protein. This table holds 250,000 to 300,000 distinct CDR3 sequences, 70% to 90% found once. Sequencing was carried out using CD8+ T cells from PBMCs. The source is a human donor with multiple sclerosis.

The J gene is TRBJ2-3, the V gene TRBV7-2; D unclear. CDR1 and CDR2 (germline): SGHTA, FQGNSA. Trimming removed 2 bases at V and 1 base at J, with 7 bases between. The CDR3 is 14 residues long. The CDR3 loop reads CASSLIRGTDTQYF. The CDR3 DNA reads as TGTGCCAGCAGCTTAATAAGGGGCACAGATACGCAGTATTTT. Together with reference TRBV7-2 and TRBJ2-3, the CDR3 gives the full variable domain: GAGVSQSPSNKVTEKGKDVELRCDPISGHTALYWYRQSLGQGLEFLIYFQGNSAPDKSGLPSDRFSAERTGGSVSTLTIQRTQQEDSAVYLCASSLIRGTDTQYFGPGTRLTVL.

CDR3 DNA sequence: TGTGCCAGTAGCCAAACAGCGAACACTGAAGCTTTCTTT. Translation: CASSQTANTEAFF. The chain recombines TRBV19 with TRBJ1-1; D is unclear. Germline V lookup: CDR1 LNHDA, CDR2 SQIVND (reference sequence). V was pared by 6 bases and J by 1 base, with 9 bases between. The CDR3 covers 13 residues. Variable domain in full (rest from reference TRBV19 and TRBJ1-1): DGGITQSPKYLFRKEGQNVTLSCEQNLNHDAMYWYRQDPGQGLRLIYYSQIVNDFQKGDIAEGYSVSREKKESFPLTVTSAQKNPTAFYLCASSQTANTEAFFGQGTRLTVV.

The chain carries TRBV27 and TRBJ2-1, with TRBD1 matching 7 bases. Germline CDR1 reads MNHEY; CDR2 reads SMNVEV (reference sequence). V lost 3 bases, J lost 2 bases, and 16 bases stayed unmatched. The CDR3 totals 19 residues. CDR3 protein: CASSFWTGFNTRTYNEQFF. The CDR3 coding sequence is TGTGCCAGCAGTTTCTGGACAGGCTTCAACACCCGTACCTACAATGAGCAGTTCTTC.

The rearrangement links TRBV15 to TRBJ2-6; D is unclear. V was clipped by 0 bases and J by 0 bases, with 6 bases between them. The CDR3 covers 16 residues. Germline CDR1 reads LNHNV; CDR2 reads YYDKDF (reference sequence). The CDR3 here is CATSRDTASGANVLTF. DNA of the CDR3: TGTGCCACCAGCAGAGATACGGCCTCTGGGGCCAACGTCCTGACTTTC.

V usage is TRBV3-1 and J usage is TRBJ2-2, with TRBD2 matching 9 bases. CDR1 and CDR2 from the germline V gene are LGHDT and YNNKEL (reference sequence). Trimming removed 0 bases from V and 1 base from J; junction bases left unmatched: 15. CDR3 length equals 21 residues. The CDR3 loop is CASSQDAGPVAGEVNTGELFF. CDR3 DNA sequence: TGTGCCAGCAGCCAAGATGCGGGACCCGTAGCGGGAGAGGTGAACACCGGGGAGCTGTTTTTT.

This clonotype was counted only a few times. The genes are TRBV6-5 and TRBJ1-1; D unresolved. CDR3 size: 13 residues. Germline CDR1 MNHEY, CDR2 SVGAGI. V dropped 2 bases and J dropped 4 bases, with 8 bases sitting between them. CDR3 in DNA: TGTGCCAGCAGTTACGGTGGGAGCACTGAAGCTTTCTTT. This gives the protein CASSYGGSTEAFF.

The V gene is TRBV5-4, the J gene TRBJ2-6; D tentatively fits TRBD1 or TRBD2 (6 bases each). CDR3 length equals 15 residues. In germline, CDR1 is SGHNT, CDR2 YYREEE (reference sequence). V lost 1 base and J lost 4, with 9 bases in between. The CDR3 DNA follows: TGTGCCAGCAGCTTGTCGGGGGCCGGGGCCAACGTCCTGACTTTC. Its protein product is CASSLSGAGANVLTF.

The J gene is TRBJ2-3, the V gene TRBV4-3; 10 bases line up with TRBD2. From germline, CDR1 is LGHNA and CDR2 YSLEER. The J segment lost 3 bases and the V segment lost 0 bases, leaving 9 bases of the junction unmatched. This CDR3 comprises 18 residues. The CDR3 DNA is TGCGCCAGCAGCCAAGATCCGGTGCCTAGCGGGGGAACAGATACGCAGTATTTT. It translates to CASSQDPVPSGGTDTQYF.

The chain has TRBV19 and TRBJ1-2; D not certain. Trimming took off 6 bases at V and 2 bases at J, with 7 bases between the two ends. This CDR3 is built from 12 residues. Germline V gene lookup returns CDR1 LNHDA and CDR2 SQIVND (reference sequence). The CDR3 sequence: CASRQGNYGYTF. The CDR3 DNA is TGTGCCAGTAGGCAAGGGAACTATGGCTACACCTTC. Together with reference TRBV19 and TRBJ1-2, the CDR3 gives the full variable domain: DGGITQSPKYLFRKEGQNVTLSCEQNLNHDAMYWYRQDPGQGLRLIYYSQIVNDFQKGDIAEGYSVSREKKESFPLTVTSAQKNPTAFYLCASRQGNYGYTFGSGTRLTVV.

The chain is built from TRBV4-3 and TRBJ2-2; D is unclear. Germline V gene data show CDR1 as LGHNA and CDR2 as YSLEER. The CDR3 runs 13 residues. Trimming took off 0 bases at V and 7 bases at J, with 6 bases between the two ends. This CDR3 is CASSQDRGGELFF. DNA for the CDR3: TGCGCCAGCAGCCAAGATCGAGGCGGGGAGCTGTTTTTT.

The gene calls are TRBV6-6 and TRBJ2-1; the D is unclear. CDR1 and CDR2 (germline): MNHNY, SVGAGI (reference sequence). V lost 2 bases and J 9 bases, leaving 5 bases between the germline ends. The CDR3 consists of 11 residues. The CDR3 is CASSYVSEQFF. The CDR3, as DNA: TGTGCCAGCAGTTACGTGAGTGAGCAGTTCTTC.

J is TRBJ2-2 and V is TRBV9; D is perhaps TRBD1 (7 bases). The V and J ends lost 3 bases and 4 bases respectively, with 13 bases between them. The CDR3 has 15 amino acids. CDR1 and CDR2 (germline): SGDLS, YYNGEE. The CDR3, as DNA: TGTGCCAGCAGCGGACGACAGGGACTCACCGGGGAGCTGTTTTTT. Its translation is CASSGRQGLTGELFF.

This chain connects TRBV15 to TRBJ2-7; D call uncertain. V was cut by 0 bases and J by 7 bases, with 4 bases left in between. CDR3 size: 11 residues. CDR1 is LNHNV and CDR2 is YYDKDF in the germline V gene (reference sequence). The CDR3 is CATSRDGEQYF. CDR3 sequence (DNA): TGTGCCACCAGCAGAGATGGAGAGCAGTACTTC.

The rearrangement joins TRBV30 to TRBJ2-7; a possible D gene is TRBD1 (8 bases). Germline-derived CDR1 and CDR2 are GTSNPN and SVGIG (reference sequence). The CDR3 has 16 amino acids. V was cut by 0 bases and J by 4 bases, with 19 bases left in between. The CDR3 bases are TGTGCCTGGAGTGTACGGAGGGGGGGACAGGCATACGAGCAGTACTTC. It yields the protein CAWSVRRGGQAYEQYF. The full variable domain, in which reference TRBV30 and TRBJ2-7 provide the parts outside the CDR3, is SQTIHQWPATLVQPVGSPLSLECTVEGTSNPNLYWYRQAAGRGLQLLFYSVGIGQISSEVPQNLSASRPQDRQFILSSKKLLLSDSGFYLCAWSVRRGGQAYEQYFGPGTRLTVT.

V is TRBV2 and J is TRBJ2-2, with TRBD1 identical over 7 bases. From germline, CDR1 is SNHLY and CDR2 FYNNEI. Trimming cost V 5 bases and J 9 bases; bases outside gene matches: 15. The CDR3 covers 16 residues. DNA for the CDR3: TGTGCCAGCAGTCTAACAGGGGAAATGGCCGGTAGGGAGCTGTTTTTT. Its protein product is CASSLTGEMAGRELFF. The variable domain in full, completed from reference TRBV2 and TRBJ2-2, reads EPEVTQTPSHQVTQMGQEVILRCVPISNHLYFYWYRQILGQKVEFLVSFYNNEISEKSEIFDDQFSVERPDGSNFTLKIRSTKLEDSAMYFCASSLTGEMAGRELFFGEGSRLTVL.

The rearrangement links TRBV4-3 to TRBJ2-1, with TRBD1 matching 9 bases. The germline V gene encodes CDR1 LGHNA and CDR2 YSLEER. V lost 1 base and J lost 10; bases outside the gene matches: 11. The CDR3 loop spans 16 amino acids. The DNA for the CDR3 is TGCGCCAGCAGCCAAGTTATCGGGACAGGGAATTACGAGCAGTTCTTC. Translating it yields CASSQVIGTGNYEQFF.

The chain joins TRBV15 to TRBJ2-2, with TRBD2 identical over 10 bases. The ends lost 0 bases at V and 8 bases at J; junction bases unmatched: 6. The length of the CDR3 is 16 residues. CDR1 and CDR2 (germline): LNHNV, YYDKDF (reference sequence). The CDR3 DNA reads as TGTGCCACCAGCAGAGAAGCTAGCGGGAGATTGGGGGAGCTGTTTTTT. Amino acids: CATSREASGRLGELFF.

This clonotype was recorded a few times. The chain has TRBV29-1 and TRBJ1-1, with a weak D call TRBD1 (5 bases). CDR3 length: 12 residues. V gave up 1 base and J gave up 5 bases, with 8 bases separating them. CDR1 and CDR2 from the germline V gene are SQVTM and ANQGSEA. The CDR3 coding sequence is TGCAGCGTTGAAGCCCGGGGGACTGAAGCTTTCTTT. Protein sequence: CSVEARGTEAFF. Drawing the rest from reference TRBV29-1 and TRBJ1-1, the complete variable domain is SAVISQKPSRDICQRGTSLTIQCQVDSQVTMMFWYRQQPGQSLTLIATANQGSEATYESGFVIDKFPISRPNLTFSTLTVSNMSPEDSSIYLCSVEARGTEAFFGQGTRLTVV.

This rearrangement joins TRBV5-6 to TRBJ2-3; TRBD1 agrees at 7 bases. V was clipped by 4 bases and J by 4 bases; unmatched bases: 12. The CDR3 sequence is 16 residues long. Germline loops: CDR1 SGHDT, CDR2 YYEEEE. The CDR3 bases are TGTGCCAGCAGCGAAAGACCCAGGGGGTGGGCAGATACGCAGTATTTT. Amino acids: CASSERPRGWADTQYF.

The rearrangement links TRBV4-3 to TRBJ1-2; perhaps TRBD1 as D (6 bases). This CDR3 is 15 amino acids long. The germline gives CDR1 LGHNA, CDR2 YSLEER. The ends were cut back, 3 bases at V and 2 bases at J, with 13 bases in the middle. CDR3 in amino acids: CASSHGSQGNYGYTF. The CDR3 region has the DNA TGCGCCAGCAGCCATGGGTCTCAGGGGAACTATGGCTACACCTTC.

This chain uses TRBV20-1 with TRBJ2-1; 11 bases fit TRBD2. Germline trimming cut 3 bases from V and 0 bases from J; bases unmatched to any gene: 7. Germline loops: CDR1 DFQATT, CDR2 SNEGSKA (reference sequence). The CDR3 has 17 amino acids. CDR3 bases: TGCAGTGCTAGGCGTACTAGCGGGAGCGACTCCTACAATGAGCAGTTCTTC. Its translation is CSARRTSGSDSYNEQFF.

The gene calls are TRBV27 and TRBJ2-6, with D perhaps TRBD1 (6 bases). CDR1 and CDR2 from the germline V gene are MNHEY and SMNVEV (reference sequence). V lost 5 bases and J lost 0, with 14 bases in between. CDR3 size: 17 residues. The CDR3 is CASSPLDSFSGANVLTF. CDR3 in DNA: TGTGCCAGCAGTCCCCTGGACAGTTTCTCTGGGGCCAACGTCCTGACTTTC.

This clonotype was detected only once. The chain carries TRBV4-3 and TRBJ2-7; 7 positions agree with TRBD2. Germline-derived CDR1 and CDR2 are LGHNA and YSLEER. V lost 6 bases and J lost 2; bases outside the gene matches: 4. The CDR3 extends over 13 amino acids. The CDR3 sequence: CASSSTSAYEQYF. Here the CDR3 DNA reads TGCGCCAGCAGTTCTACTAGCGCCTACGAGCAGTACTTC.

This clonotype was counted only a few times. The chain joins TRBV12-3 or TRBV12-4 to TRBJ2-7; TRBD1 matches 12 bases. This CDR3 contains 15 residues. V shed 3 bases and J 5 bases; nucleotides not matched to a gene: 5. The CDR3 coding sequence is TGTGCCAGCAGTTTTGTGGGACAGGGGGCCAACGAGCAGTACTTC. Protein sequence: CASSFVGQGANEQYF.

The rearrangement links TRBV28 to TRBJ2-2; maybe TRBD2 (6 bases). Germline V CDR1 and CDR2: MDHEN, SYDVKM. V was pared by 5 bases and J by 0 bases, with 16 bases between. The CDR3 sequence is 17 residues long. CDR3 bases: TGTGCCAGCAGTCTTACCCCAGGGACTTCGAACACCGGGGAGCTGTTTTTT. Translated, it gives CASSLTPGTSNTGELFF.

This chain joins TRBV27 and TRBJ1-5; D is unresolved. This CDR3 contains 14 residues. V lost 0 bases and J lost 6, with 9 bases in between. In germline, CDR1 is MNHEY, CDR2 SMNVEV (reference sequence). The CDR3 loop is CASSLSGGFQPQHF. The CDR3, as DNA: TGTGCCAGCAGTTTATCGGGTGGATTTCAGCCCCAGCATTTT.

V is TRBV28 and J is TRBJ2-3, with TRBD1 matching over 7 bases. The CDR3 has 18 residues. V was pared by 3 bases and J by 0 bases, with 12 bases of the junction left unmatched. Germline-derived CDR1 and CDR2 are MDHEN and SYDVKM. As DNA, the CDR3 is TGTGCCAGCAGTTTCAGGTCGTTCGGGACAGCTAGCACAGATACGCAGTATTTT. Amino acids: CASSFRSFGTASTDTQYF.

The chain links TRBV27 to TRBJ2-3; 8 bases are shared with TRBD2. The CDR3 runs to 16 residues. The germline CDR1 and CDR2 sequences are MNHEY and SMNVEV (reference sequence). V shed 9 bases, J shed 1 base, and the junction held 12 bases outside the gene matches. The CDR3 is CASERGPGWGTDTQYF. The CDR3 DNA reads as TGTGCCAGTGAGCGGGGGCCCGGATGGGGCACAGATACGCAGTATTTT.

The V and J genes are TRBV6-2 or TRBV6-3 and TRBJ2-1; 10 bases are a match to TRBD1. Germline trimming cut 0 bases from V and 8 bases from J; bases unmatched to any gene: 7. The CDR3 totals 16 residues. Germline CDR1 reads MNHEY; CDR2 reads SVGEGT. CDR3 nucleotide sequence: TGTGCCAGCAGTTACTCACCGGACAGGGGGTATTATGAGCAGTTCTTC. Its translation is CASSYSPDRGYYEQFF.